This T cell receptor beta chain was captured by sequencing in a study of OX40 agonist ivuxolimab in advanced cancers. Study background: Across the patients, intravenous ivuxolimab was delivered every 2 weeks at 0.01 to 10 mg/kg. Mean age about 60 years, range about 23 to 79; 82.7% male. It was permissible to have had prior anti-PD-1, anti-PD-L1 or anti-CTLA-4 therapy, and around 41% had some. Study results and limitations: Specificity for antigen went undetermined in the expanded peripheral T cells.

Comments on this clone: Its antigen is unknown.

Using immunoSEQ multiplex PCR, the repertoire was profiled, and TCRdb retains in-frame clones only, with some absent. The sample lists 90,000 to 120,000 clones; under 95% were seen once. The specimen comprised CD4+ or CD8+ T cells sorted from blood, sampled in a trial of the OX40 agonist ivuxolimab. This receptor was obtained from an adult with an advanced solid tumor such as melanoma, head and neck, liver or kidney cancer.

The CDR3 DNA reads TGTGCCAGCAGTACAAGACTAGCGGGAGCCTACAATGAGCAGTTCTTC. Translating gives CASSTRLAGAYNEQFF. The chain has TRBV7-2 and TRBJ2-1; the match to TRBD2 covers 12 bases. Trimming cost V 6 bases and J 2 bases; bases outside gene matches: 5. Germline V gene sequence: CDR1 SGHTA, CDR2 FQGNSA. The CDR3 totals 16 residues.